The entry below gives a single TCR beta chain sequence along with its context. The CDR3 extends over 14 amino acids. Germline loops: CDR1 MNHEY, CDR2 SVGAGI. Unmatched junction bases numbered 6, after V lost 6 bases and J lost 3 bases. Repertoires were generated with immunoSEQ multiplex PCR, while TCRdb's copy carries only in-frame clones and drops some. The sample shows roughly 76,000 clones, 75% to 95% of them seen only once. The sample is drawn from a study of T cell changes during pregnancy in multiple sclerosis. The sample consisted of CD4+ T cells from peripheral blood mononuclear cells, taken in the second trimester of pregnancy. The chain links TRBV6-5 to TRBJ2-7; 9 nucleotides align to TRBD1. This sequence originates from a female donor with multiple sclerosis, enrolled in a pregnancy study. The CDR3 sequence is CASSRDRESYEQYF. The CDR3 nucleotides read TGTGCCAGCAGCAGGGACAGGGAAAGCTACGAGCAGTACTTC.